The clone carrying this TCR beta chain has a count of ten or more. This specimen comes from a study of response to subunit inactivated influenza vaccine. Trimming stripped 0 bases from V and 3 bases from J, with 9 bases between. Germline CDR1 reads LNHNV; CDR2 reads YYDKDF (reference sequence). The CDR3 sequence is 15 residues long. MiXCR, run by TCRdb on the RT-PCR reads, gives a single entry per CDR3 protein. The sample includes roughly 160,000 distinct CDR3 sequences, 11% of them seen just once. The sequence came from a man in his fifties or sixties who received an inactivated influenza vaccine. This sample comprised non-naive T cells sorted from PBMCs, obtained roughly 45 days after vaccination. This chain uses TRBV15 with TRBJ1-5; perhaps TRBD1 as D (5 bases). The DNA of the CDR3 is TGTGCCACCAGCAGAGATCCAGGGACCAATCAGCCCCAGCATTTT. This encodes CATSRDPGTNQPQHF.